The rows below give T cell receptor beta chains drawn from one sample of a study of T cells in Graves' hyperthyroidism and ophthalmopathy. TCRdb re-called the multiplex PCR reads through MiXCR, storing one row per CDR3 protein. The table lists about 660,000 distinct CDR3 sequences, nearly 45% of them singletons. Sequencing used peripheral blood or thyroid tissue (not recorded which). Receptor source: an adult man with Graves' disease, either hyperthyroidism or ophthalmopathy (not recorded which). CDR3s leave out the opening cysteine and the closing phenylalanine or tryptophan. Fields, in order: CDR3 protein, clone size, J gene, V gene. Where a row states a size, it is once, few, many or the class of an expanded clone; other rows omit it.

CDR3: ASTGNHRQAASQPQH
size: NA
J: TRBJ1-5
V: TRBV19

CDR3: ASSLRGQGNEGMVYEQY
size: NA
J: TRBJ2-7
V: TRBV7-8

CDR3: ASSDGSMNTEAF
size: NA
J: TRBJ1-1
V: TRBV6-1

CDR3: SGEQQETQY
size: many
J: TRBJ2-5
V: TRBV20-1

CDR3: ASSEGRRNEKLF
size: NA
J: TRBJ1-4
V: TRBV2

CDR3: ASSPGYGRVGSDTEAF
size: NA
J: TRBJ1-1
V: TRBV7-2

CDR3: ASSLGGGAGGETQY
size: NA
J: TRBJ2-5
V: TRBV5-6

CDR3: SARVPWVGKGTEAF
size: NA
J: TRBJ1-1
V: TRBV20-1

CDR3: ASRRFGSEETQY
size: NA
J: TRBJ2-5
V: TRBV6-5

CDR3: ASSYFGGGTQY
size: NA
J: TRBJ2-5
V: TRBV7-2

CDR3: SVTRVNTEAF
size: many
J: TRBJ1-1
V: TRBV29-1

CDR3: ASSISYNSPLH
size: many
J: TRBJ1-6
V: TRBV7-8

CDR3: ATSREGLARGYT
size: NA
J: TRBJ1-2
V: TRBV15

CDR3: ACEGGAGELF
size: many
J: TRBJ2-2
V: TRBV19

CDR3: ASSDTLRQARLGTQY
size: NA
J: TRBJ2-5
V: TRBV2

CDR3: ASSPSTGGTEAF
size: many
J: TRBJ1-1
V: TRBV7-3

CDR3: AGSSSRTYEQY
size: NA
J: TRBJ2-7
V: TRBV7-1

CDR3: ASGHTNTGELF
size: NA
J: TRBJ2-2
V: TRBV12-3/TRBV12-4

CDR3: ASSVLPGPRNEKLF
size: NA
J: TRBJ1-4
V: TRBV10-3

CDR3: ATSDLLDGRRDSQQY
size: NA
J: TRBJ2-7
V: TRBV24-1

CDR3: ATSRDAGSRYEH
size: NA
J: TRBJ1-5
V: TRBV15

CDR3: SAMITVNYGYT
size: many
J: TRBJ1-2
V: TRBV20-1